One sample yielded the 22 T cell receptor beta chains listed below, sequenced in a study of T cells after yellow fever vaccination. TCRdb reprocessed the 5' RACE reads with MiXCR, giving one entry per CDR3 protein. The table shows approximately 550,000 distinct CDR3 sequences, with approximately 15% occurring only once. This sample comprised PBMCs, obtained on the day of the yellow fever booster vaccination. The receptors come from a man under 40 who received the YFV17D yellow fever vaccine.

The chain couples TRBV6-1 to TRBJ2-1, with 8 bases that match TRBD2. After removal of 1 base from V and 5 bases from J, the junction contained 4 bases not matched to a gene. Germline V gene lookup returns CDR1 MNHNS and CDR2 SASEGT. CDR3 length: 15 amino acids. DNA for the CDR3: TGTGCCAGCAGTGAAGTTGCGGGAGGTAACAATGAGCAGTTCTTC. It specifies CASSEVAGGNNEQFF.

V gene TRBV24-1 combines with J gene TRBJ2-1, with 9 bases lining up with TRBD2. With 0 bases clipped from V and 4 bases from J, the junction kept 6 bases outside the gene matches. Germline loops: CDR1 KGHDR, CDR2 SFDVKD. The CDR3 spans 17 residues. In DNA, the CDR3 is TGTGCCACCAGTGATTTGTCGCTAGCGGGGTCATACAATGAGCAGTTCTTC. Its translation is CATSDLSLAGSYNEQFF.

In this sample, this clonotype turned up a few times. V and J are TRBV18 and TRBJ2-7; 14 nucleotides line up with TRBD2. CDR3 length equals 15 residues. V lost 3 bases to trimming and J lost 5 bases; unmatched junction nucleotides: 3. Per the germline V gene, CDR1 is KGHSH and CDR2 is LQKENI. The CDR3 here is CASSPGLAGVNEQYF. The DNA for the CDR3 is TGTGCCAGCTCACCGGGACTAGCGGGAGTCAACGAGCAGTACTTC.

The sample holds a few counts of this clonotype. The V and J genes are TRBV7-2 and TRBJ2-4, with 7 bases fitting TRBD1. Germline CDR1 SGHTA, CDR2 FQGNSA. The CDR3 has 15 amino acids. V shed 4 bases, J shed 7 bases, and the junction held 10 bases outside the gene matches. CDR3 nucleotide sequence: TGTGCCAGCAGCTCGACAGGGCGCGCTAGGAACATTCAGTACTTC. Encoded protein: CASSSTGRARNIQYF.

The chain carries TRBV6-5 and TRBJ2-7; D is possibly TRBD2 (5 bases). Trimming left V 2 bases short and J 3 bases short, with 11 bases between. The CDR3 consists of 14 residues. Germline V lookup: CDR1 MNHEY, CDR2 SVGAGI. DNA of the CDR3: TGTGCCAGCAGTTACACGGGTGGAGGCTACGAGCAGTACTTC. As protein: CASSYTGGGYEQYF.

The V call is TRBV12-5, the J call TRBJ1-2; TRBD1 is a possible D gene (6 bases). V was trimmed by 5 bases and J by 0 bases, leaving 10 bases between them. The CDR3 covers 14 residues. Germline CDR1 and CDR2: LGHNT and FRNRAP. The CDR3 nucleotides are TGTGCTAGTGGTCCGGACAGCCCTAACTATGGCTACACCTTC. Translation: CASGPDSPNYGYTF. The variable domain in full, with the rest retrieved from reference TRBV12-5 and TRBJ1-2, is DARVTQTPRHKVTEMGQEVTMRCQPILGHNTVFWYRQTMMQGLELLAYFRNRAPLDDSGMPKDRFSAEMPDATLATLKIQPSEPRDSAVYFCASGPDSPNYGYTFGSGTRLTVV.

On this clonotype: An end of the junction does not agree with germline; a read error may underlie this. V is TRBV5-5 and J is TRBJ1-1; TRBD1 is a possible D gene (5 bases). Looked up from germline, CDR1 is SGHKS and CDR2 is YYEKEE (reference sequence). The CDR3 is 16 amino acids. CDR3: CASRLGGAGVGTEAFF. CDR3 nucleotides: TGTGCCAGCAGGTTGGGGGGAGCTGGGGTCGGCACTGAAGCTTTCTTT.

This clonotype showed up just a few times. The V gene is TRBV7-9, the J gene TRBJ2-5, with unresolved D. Trimming removed 5 bases at V and 2 bases at J, with 12 bases between. The CDR3 length is 14 residues. Germline assignment: CDR1 SEHNR and CDR2 FQNEAQ (reference sequence). The CDR3 is CASSAPLIQETQYF. In nucleotides, the CDR3 is TGTGCCAGCAGCGCACCCCTCATACAAGAGACCCAGTACTTC.

The chain couples TRBV6-2 or TRBV6-3 to TRBJ2-7; 10 bases map to TRBD2. The germline V gene encodes CDR1 MNHEY and CDR2 SVGEGT. The CDR3 consists of 16 residues. V lost 1 base, J lost 4 bases, and 7 bases stayed unmatched. The CDR3 spells CASSYWRLAGLYEQYF. In DNA, the CDR3 is TGTGCCAGCAGTTACTGGAGACTAGCGGGTCTATACGAGCAGTACTTC.

This clonotype was seen at least ten times. The J gene is TRBJ2-2, the V gene TRBV5-4, with 8 bases matching TRBD2. Germline V gives CDR1 SGHNT, CDR2 YYREEE (reference sequence). V lost 5 bases to trimming and J lost 2 bases; unmatched junction nucleotides: 5. The CDR3 spans 15 residues. In nucleotides, the CDR3 is TGTGCCAGCAGTTTAGCGGGACTAAACACCGGGGAGCTGTTTTTT. Its translation is CASSLAGLNTGELFF.

The gene calls are TRBV20-1 and TRBJ1-4, with TRBD1 identical over 8 bases. CDR1 and CDR2 (germline): DFQATT, SNEGSKA (reference sequence). V gave up 1 base and J gave up 8 bases; unmatched junction bases: 9. The CDR3 extends over 15 amino acids. CDR3 in amino acids: CSARASGGAGEKLFF. CDR3 in DNA: TGCAGTGCTAGAGCTTCAGGGGGCGCTGGGGAAAAACTGTTTTTT.

At least ten counts were recorded for this clonotype. The chain couples TRBV6-5 to TRBJ2-3; D perhaps matches TRBD1 (5 bases). The CDR3 loop spans 16 amino acids. V was clipped by 7 bases and J by 2 bases, with 19 bases between them. Germline loops: CDR1 MNHEY, CDR2 SVGAGI. The CDR3 protein is CASKGIGPQATDTQYF. The CDR3 DNA follows: TGTGCCAGCAAGGGGATCGGACCCCAAGCCACAGATACGCAGTATTTT.

This clonotype was recorded a few times. This chain joins TRBV6-1 and TRBJ2-1; a possible D gene is TRBD1 (6 bases). V shed 6 bases and J shed 9 bases, with 15 bases lying between them. CDR3 length: 13 residues. Germline V lookup: CDR1 MNHNS, CDR2 SASEGT. The CDR3 coding sequence is TGTGCCAGCAGAACGACAGGTCGGGGTGAGCAGTTCTTC. Translation gives CASRTTGRGEQFF.

CDR3 in amino acids: CASSSAGLPGGETQYF. The CDR3 region has the DNA TGTGCCAGCAGCTCAGCGGGCCTCCCGGGGGGAGAGACCCAGTACTTC. The genes are TRBV7-1 and TRBJ2-5, with 7 bases aligning to TRBD2. TRBV7-1 is treated as an ORF (open reading frame) with a function not yet certain. The CDR3 runs to 16 residues. The ends lost 0 bases at V and 4 bases at J; junction bases unmatched: 8.

This clonotype was seen a few times. The chain couples TRBV19 to TRBJ2-7; the D call may be TRBD1 or TRBD2 (5 bases each). The germline V gene encodes CDR1 LNHDA and CDR2 SQIVND (reference sequence). V gave up 6 bases and J gave up 2 bases, with 17 bases separating them. This CDR3 is built from 15 residues. CDR3 in DNA: TGTGCCAGTAGCGGAACCGGGACCTCAACCTACGAGCAGTACTTC. This codes for CASSGTGTSTYEQYF.

Note on this clonotype: An end of the junction does not agree with germline; a read error may underlie this. V is TRBV25-1 and J is TRBJ1-2, with a weak D call TRBD1 (6 bases). Germline CDR1 is MGHDK and CDR2 is SYGVNS. There are 15 residues in the CDR3. The CDR3 sequence is CASSEYGQGNFGYTF. The CDR3 region has the DNA TGTGCCAGCAGTGAATATGGGCAGGGGAACTTTGGCTACACCTTC.

This clonotype was picked up one time. The rearrangement links TRBV5-4 to TRBJ2-1; 7 bases agree with TRBD2. Germline V CDR1 and CDR2: SGHNT, YYREEE (reference sequence). The CDR3 is 18 amino acids. V gave up 2 bases and J gave up 0 bases; unmatched junction bases: 11. The chain's CDR3 is CASSFVRSGTTSYNEQFF. The CDR3 DNA is TGTGCCAGCAGCTTTGTTAGGTCCGGGACTACCTCCTACAATGAGCAGTTCTTC. Using reference TRBV5-4 and TRBJ2-1 for the parts outside the CDR3, the full variable domain is ETGVTQSPTHLIKTRGQQVTLRCSSQSGHNTVSWYQQALGQGPQFIFQYYREEENGRGNFPPRFSGLQFPNYSSELNVNALELDDSALYLCASSFVRSGTTSYNEQFFGPGTRLTVL.

The V call is TRBV19, the J call TRBJ2-2; D possibly uses TRBD1 or TRBD2 (5 bases each). CDR1 and CDR2 (germline): LNHDA, SQIVND (reference sequence). This CDR3 contains 14 residues. V was shortened by 7 bases and J by 6 bases, with 15 bases between the two germline ends. The CDR3 DNA reads TGTGCCAGTACAACAAGAGGGGCACCCGGGGAGCTGTTTTTT. The encoded protein is CASTTRGAPGELFF.

This clonotype has only a few counts. The chain carries TRBV20-1 and TRBJ2-3; 8 positions match TRBD2. After removal of 7 bases from V and 2 bases from J, the junction contained 8 bases not matched to a gene. Germline CDR1 is DFQATT and CDR2 is SNEGSKA (reference sequence). The CDR3 totals 14 residues. DNA of the CDR3: TGCAGTGTGGCACTAGCGGCTAACACAGATACGCAGTATTTT. Translating it yields CSVALAANTDTQYF.

This rearrangement joins TRBV19 to TRBJ1-5, with D possibly being TRBD1 (5 bases). The V end lost 0 bases, the J end lost 6 bases, and 15 bases lay between the germline ends. The germline CDR1 and CDR2 sequences are LNHDA and SQIVND (reference sequence). The CDR3 has 16 residues. CDR3 nucleotide sequence: TGTGCCAGTAGTATAGATCAGACAGTTTATTTTCAGCCCCAGCATTTT. Its protein is CASSIDQTVYFQPQHF.

A few counts support this clonotype. The chain combines TRBV11-2 with TRBJ2-1, with TRBD2 identical over 14 bases. The CDR3 length is 18 residues. Germline lookup yields CDR1 SGHAT and CDR2 FQNNGV. V lost 6 bases and J lost 0; bases outside the gene matches: 7. The CDR3 region has the DNA TGTGCCAGCAGGGGAGGGACTAGCGGGAGTTACTCCTACAATGAGCAGTTCTTC. Protein: CASRGGTSGSYSYNEQFF.

In its sample, this clonotype was seen many times. This chain links TRBV24-1 with TRBJ2-1; TRBD1 or TRBD2 may be the D gene (5 bases each). Germline assignment: CDR1 KGHDR and CDR2 SFDVKD. This CDR3 is built from 14 residues. Trimming shortened V by 6 bases and J by 7 bases, and 15 bases separated the two germline ends. In DNA, the CDR3 is TGTGCCACCAGTAACCCGGGACCGGGGAATGAGCAGTTCTTC. Translating it yields CATSNPGPGNEQFF.